This record concerns one TCR beta chain sequence. What it recognizes is unknown. The data were produced by immunoSEQ multiplex PCR, yet TCRdb's version contains in-frame clones alone and is incomplete. Of 25,000 to 30,000 clones listed, less than 85% are singletons. Time point described: recipient sample about 28 days before transplant, after cytoreduction. V gave up 6 bases and J gave up 0 bases; unmatched junction bases: 6. The length of the CDR3 is 15 residues. Germline V CDR1 and CDR2: SQVTM, ANQGSEA. These data originate in a study of T cell clonotyping in hematopoietic cell transplantation. Findings and caveats of the study: Cells were unsorted, so CD4 and CD8 contributions were not separated. After transplant, recipient diversity fell while pathologically expanded clonotypes grew through day 180.

The specimen was peripheral blood mononuclear cells, collected before stem cell transplant. The rearrangement joins TRBV29-1 to TRBJ2-3; TRBD2 matches at 10 bases. This clonotype originated in a middle-aged man with acute myeloid leukemia. Some clones in this sample may be carry-over from other donors' samples. Here the CDR3 reads CSVAAGGISTDTQYF. The CDR3, as DNA: TGCAGCGTCGCAGCGGGGGGGATTAGCACAGATACGCAGTATTTT.